This record looks at one T cell receptor beta chain sequence and its context. It lacks a known antigen. No qualities accompany the bases; no much larger clone lies one base away. The CDR3 has 14 amino acids, counting the end cysteine and phenylalanine. Kept here is only the CDR3 DNA, which spans 42 bases and is read in frame from base 1. Between the V and J ends, shortened by 8 bases and 2 bases respectively, the junction contains 15 bases. Based on the germline V gene, the CDR1 and CDR2 sequences are SNHLY and FYNNEI. Library method: the immunoSEQ multiplex PCR assay. TCRdb took this table from immuneACCESS and kept in-frame rearrangements with V and J called. Such tables lack part of the clones; where checked against another copy, unresolved V genes explain under half of the gap, and the rest is unexplained. The sample table contains roughly 100,000 clones; only one count was recorded for about 91% of them. The biggest ten clones account for 2.5% of the sample.

The sample is drawn from a study of control samples from healthy donors and cancer patients (dated by TCRdb to between 2020 and 2021). What was sequenced was blood. The V and J genes are TRBV2 and TRBJ1-2; no D gene can be assigned with confidence. This TCR came from a woman between 18 and 29 years old in good health. For the CDR3, the sequence is CASCSSFLNYGYTF. The nucleotide sequence reads TGTGCCAGCTGTTCGTCTTTTCTCAACTATGGCTACACCTTC.